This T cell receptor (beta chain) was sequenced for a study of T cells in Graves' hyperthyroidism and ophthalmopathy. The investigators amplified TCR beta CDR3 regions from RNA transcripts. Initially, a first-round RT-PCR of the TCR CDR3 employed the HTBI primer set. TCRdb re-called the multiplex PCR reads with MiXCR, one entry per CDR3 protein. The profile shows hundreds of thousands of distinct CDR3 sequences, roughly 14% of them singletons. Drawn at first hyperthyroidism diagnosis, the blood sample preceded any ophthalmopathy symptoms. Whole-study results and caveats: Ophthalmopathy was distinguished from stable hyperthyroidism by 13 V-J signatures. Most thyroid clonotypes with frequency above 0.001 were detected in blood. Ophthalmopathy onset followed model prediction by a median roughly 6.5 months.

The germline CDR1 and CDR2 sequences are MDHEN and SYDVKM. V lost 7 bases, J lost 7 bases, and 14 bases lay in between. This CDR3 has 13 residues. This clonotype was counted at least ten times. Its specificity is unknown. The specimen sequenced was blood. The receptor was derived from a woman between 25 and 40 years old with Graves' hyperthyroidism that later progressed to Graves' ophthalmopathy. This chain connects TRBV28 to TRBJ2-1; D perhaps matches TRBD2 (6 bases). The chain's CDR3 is CASIGAGANEQFF. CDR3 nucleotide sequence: TGTGCCAGCATTGGAGCGGGTGCTAATGAGCAGTTCTTC.